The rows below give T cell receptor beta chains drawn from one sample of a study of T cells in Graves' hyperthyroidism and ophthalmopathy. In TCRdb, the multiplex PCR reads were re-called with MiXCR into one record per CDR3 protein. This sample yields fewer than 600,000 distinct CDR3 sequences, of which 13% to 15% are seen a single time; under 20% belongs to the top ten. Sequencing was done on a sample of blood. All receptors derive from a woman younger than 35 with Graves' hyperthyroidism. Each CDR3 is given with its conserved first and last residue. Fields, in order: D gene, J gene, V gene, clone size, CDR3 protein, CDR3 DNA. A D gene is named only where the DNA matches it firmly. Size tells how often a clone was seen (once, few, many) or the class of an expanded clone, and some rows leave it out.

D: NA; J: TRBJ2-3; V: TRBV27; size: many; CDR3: CASSWDSTDTQYF; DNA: TGTGCCAGCAGCTGGGACAGCACAGATACGCAGTATTTT
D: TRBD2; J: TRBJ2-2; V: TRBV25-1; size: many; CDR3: CASSEGVSGRSEELFF; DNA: TGTGCCAGCAGTGAAGGAGTCAGCGGGAGAAGCGAGGAGCTGTTTTTT
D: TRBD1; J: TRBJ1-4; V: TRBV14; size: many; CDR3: CASSQELGTANEKLFF; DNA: TGTGCCAGCAGCCAAGAATTAGGGACAGCAAATGAAAAACTGTTTTTT
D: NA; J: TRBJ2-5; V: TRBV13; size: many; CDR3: CASSSYRTRHIQETQYF; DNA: TGTGCCAGCAGCTCCTATAGGACCCGCCACATCCAAGAGACCCAGTACTTC
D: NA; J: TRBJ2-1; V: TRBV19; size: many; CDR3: CASSTTPGPGGNEQFF; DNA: TGTGCCAGTTCGACAACTCCGGGACCCGGCGGAAATGAGCAGTTCTTC
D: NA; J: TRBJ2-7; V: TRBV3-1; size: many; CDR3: CASSQDLNRYEQYF; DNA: TGTGCCAGCAGCCAAGATTTAAATAGGTACGAGCAGTACTTC
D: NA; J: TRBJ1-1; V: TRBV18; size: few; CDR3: CASSPDAYSGAFF; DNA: TGTGCCAGCTCACCTGACGCATACTCCGGAGCTTTCTTT
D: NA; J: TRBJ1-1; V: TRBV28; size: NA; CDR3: CASRGGSEQNTEAFF; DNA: TGTGCCAGCAGGGGGGGAAGTGAACAGAACACTGAAGCTTTCTTT
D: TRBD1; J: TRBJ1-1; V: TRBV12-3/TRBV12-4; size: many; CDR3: CASSQHRGHTEAFF; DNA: TGTGCCAGCAGTCAGCACAGGGGGCATACTGAAGCTTTCTTT
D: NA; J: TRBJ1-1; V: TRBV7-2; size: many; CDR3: CASSFTWTEAFF; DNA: TGTGCCAGCAGCTTTACGTGGACTGAAGCTTTCTTT
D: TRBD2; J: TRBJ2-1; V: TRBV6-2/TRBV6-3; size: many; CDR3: CASSYGLAGGYNEQFF; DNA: TGTGCCAGCAGTTACGGACTAGCGGGAGGGTACAATGAGCAGTTCTTC
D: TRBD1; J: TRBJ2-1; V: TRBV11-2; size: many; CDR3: CASSLTGGTNSYNEQFF; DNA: TGTGCCAGCAGCTTAACAGGGGGCACCAACTCCTACAATGAGCAGTTCTTC
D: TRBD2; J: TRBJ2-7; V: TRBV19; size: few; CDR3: CASSIGLAGEQYF; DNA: TGTGCCAGTAGTATAGGACTAGCTGGCGAGCAGTACTTC
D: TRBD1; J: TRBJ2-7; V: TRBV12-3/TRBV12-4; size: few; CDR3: CASRQADRGHVEQYF; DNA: TGTGCCAGCAGACAGGCGGACAGGGGGCATGTCGAGCAGTACTTC
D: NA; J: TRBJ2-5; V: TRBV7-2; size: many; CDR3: CASSLEGGVETQYF; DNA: TGTGCCAGCAGCTTAGAAGGCGGGGTGGAGACCCAGTACTTC
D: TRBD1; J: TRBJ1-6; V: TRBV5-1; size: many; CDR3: CASSFLGTEYNSPLHF; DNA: TGCGCCAGCAGCTTCCTGGGGACAGAATATAATTCACCCCTCCACTTT
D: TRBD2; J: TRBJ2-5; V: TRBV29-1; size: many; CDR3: CSVAGGWETQYF; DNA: TGCAGCGTTGCCGGGGGGTGGGAGACCCAGTACTTC
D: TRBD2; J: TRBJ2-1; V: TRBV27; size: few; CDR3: CASSLETGGSSYNEQFF; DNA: TGTGCCAGCAGTTTAGAGACGGGCGGGAGCTCCTACAATGAGCAGTTCTTC
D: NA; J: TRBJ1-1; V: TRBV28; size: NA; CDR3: CASSYIPGTEAFF; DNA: TGTGCCAGCAGTTACATACCCGGGACTGAAGCTTTCTTT
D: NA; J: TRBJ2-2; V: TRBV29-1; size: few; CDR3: CSVEETGELFF; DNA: TGCAGCGTTGAAGAGACCGGGGAGCTGTTTTTT
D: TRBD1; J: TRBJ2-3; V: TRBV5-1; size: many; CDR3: CASSRNPGTGGTDTQYF; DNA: TGCGCCAGCAGCCGGAATCCCGGGACAGGGGGCACAGATACGCAGTATTTT
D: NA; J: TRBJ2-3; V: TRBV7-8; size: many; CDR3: CASSLGTRVTDTQYF; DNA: TGTGCCAGCAGCTTAGGGACAAGGGTAACAGATACGCAGTATTTT
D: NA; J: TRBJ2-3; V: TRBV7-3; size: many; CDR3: CASSALGDTQYF; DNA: TGTGCCAGCAGCGCACTCGGAGATACGCAGTATTTT
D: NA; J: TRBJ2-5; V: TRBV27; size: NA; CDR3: CASRARSETQYF; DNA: TGTGCCAGCAGGGCGAGGTCGGAGACCCAGTACTTC
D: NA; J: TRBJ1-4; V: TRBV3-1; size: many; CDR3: CASSQPDRLNEKLFF; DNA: TGTGCCAGCAGCCAACCGGACAGACTGAATGAAAAACTGTTTTTT
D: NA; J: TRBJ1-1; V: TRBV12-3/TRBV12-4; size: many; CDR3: CASSSQGGYTEAFF; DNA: TGTGCCAGCAGTTCGCAGGGAGGCTACACTGAAGCTTTCTTT
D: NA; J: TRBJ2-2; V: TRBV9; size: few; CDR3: CASSVGQRLTGELFF; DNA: TGTGCCAGCAGCGTAGGACAGCGACTCACCGGGGAGCTGTTTTTT
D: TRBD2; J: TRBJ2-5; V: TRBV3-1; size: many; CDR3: CASSLTSAGSGETQYF; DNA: TGTGCCAGCAGCCTCACCTCAGCGGGAAGCGGTGAGACCCAGTACTTC
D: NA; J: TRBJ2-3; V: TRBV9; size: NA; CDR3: CASSSSSSTDTQYF; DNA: TGTGCCAGCAGCTCTAGCTCCAGCACAGATACGCAGTATTTT
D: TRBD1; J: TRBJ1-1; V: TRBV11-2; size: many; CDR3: CASKADRGLAEAFF; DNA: TGTGCCAGCAAAGCCGACAGGGGCTTGGCTGAAGCTTTCTTT
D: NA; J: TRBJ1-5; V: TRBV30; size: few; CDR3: CAWKGSDPPSSNQPQHF; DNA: TGTGCCTGGAAGGGGTCAGACCCCCCGTCTAGCAATCAGCCCCAGCATTTT
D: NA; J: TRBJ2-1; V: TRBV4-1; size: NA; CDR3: CASSQGIAEGSEQFF; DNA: TGCGCCAGCAGCCAAGGGATAGCGGAGGGGAGTGAGCAGTTCTTC
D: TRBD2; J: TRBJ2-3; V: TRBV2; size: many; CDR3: CASGSGSGTDTQYF; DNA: TGTGCCAGCGGAAGCGGGAGCGGCACAGATACGCAGTATTTT
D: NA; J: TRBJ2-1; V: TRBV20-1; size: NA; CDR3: CSYLELGGGEQFF; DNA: TGCAGTTACCTAGAGTTGGGAGGGGGTGAGCAGTTCTTC
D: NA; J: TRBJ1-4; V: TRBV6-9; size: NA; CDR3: CASSYVRGDNEKLFF; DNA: TGTGCCAGCAGTTACGTAAGAGGGGATAATGAAAAACTGTTTTTT
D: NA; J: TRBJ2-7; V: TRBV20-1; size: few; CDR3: CSAKGLQPFSYEQYF; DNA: TGCAGTGCTAAGGGACTCCAACCTTTTTCATACGAGCAGTACTTC
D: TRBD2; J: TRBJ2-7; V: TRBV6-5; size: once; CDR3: CASSYLPARGAYEQYF; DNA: TGTGCCAGCAGTTACCTTCCGGCCCGGGGGGCCTACGAGCAGTACTTC
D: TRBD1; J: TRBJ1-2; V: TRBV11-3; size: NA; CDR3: CASSLGRGRDYGYTF; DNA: TGTGCCAGCAGCTTAGGAAGGGGGCGCGACTATGGCTACACCTTC
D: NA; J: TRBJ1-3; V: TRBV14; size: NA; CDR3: CASSLLRDSGNTIYF; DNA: TGTGCCAGCAGCCTCCTCCGAGACTCTGGAAACACCATATATTTT
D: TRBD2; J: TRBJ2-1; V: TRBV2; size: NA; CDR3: CASSDRTSGRFMYNEQFF; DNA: TGTGCCAGCAGCGACCGGACTAGCGGGAGGTTCATGTACAATGAGCAGTTCTTC
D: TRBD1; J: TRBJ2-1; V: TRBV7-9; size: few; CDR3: CASRGESPWTGEANEQFF; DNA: TGTGCCAGCCGGGGGGAATCCCCCTGGACAGGGGAAGCCAATGAGCAGTTCTTC
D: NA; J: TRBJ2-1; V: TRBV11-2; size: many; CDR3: CASSEDSSYNEQFF; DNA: TGTGCCAGCAGCGAGGACTCCTCCTACAATGAGCAGTTCTTC